This T cell receptor beta chain originates from a study of beta chain features in type 1 diabetes. Study-level findings and limits: TCRB CDR3s from Type 1 diabetes patients were moderately but significantly shorter in all four CD4+ subsets. Within the patient group, naive, central memory and Treg TCRB repertoires appeared more similar to each other than within healthy donors.

This clone has only a few counts. The antigen is undetermined. Expressed TCRB transcripts were sequenced, since all the RNA that had been isolated was reverse transcribed. Assay used: immunoSEQ multiplex PCR; TCRdb lists only in-frame clones, some missing. This table has about 400,000 clones, roughly 13% appearing once. Sequencing was carried out using naive CD4+ T cells from blood. This sequence originates from a woman aged 18-29 years with type 1 diabetes.

This CDR3 reads CASGGLAGGRGEQFF. CDR3 in DNA: TGTGCCAGCGGGGGACTAGCGGGGGGCCGGGGTGAGCAGTTCTTC. V gene TRBV7-2 combines with J gene TRBJ2-1; TRBD2 matches 15 bases. Germline lookup yields CDR1 SGHTA and CDR2 FQGNSA. This CDR3 spans 15 amino acids. V trimming: 8 bases; J trimming: 9 bases; junction bases outside the gene matches: 8.